The 11 T cell receptor beta chains presented below share a single source sample, sequenced in a study of blood T cells in healthy people across ages. A J-beta primer mix and a sample-barcoded 5' primer were used in a second PCR of roughly 6 to 12 cycles. TCRdb re-analysed the 5' RACE reads in MiXCR, keeping a single row per CDR3 protein. The sample lists about 1.6 million distinct CDR3 sequences; 30% to 40% were seen once. The material sequenced was blood. The receptor source for this set is a woman in her thirties in good health.

The chain uses TRBV5-1 and TRBJ2-1, with D perhaps being TRBD1 or TRBD2 (5 bases each). Trimming left V 0 bases short and J 4 bases short, with 11 bases between. Germline CDR1 SGHRS, CDR2 YFSETQ. The CDR3 extends over 15 amino acids. The CDR3 region has the DNA TGCGCCAGCAGCTTGGAGCCGGGACGGTACAATGAGCAGTTCTTC. Amino acid sequence: CASSLEPGRYNEQFF.

This clonotype was seen only a few times. The chain links TRBV27 to TRBJ2-7, with TRBD1 as a possible D gene (7 bases). The germline CDR1 and CDR2 sequences are MNHEY and SMNVEV (reference sequence). CDR3 length: 15 amino acids. V was trimmed by 0 bases and J by 2 bases, leaving 11 bases between them. Here the CDR3 reads CASSLSPGGPYEQYF. In DNA form, the CDR3 reads TGTGCCAGCAGTTTATCTCCAGGGGGGCCCTACGAGCAGTACTTC.

This clonotype was seen a handful of times. CDR3 bases: TGTGCCAGCAGTGAATTAGGCTCGTTCGGATCCGAGGCCCAGTACTTC. The encoded protein is CASSELGSFGSEAQYF. The chain has TRBV6-1 and TRBJ2-5; D is undetermined. CDR1 and CDR2 from the germline V gene are MNHNS and SASEGT. The CDR3 is 16 residues long. V lost 2 bases and J lost 9, with 22 bases in between.

This clonotype showed up just a few times. The rearrangement joins TRBV6-6 to TRBJ2-7; TRBD1 aligns across 8 bases. The V segment lost 4 bases and the J segment 4 bases; nucleotides outside the gene matches: 12. Germline V lookup: CDR1 MNHNY, CDR2 SVGAGI (reference sequence). There are 16 residues in the CDR3. The CDR3, as DNA: TGTGCCAGCAGTTCCCAGGACAGGGTATCACAATACGAGCAGTACTTC. Its protein is CASSSQDRVSQYEQYF.

This clonotype has more than one count but fewer than ten. The chain recombines TRBV7-3 with TRBJ2-1; 8 positions agree with TRBD2. V trimming: 4 bases; J trimming: 2 bases; junction bases outside the gene matches: 10. Germline CDR1 is SGHTA and CDR2 is FQGTGA. This CDR3 is built from 17 residues. The CDR3 bases are TGTGCCAGCAGCTCCTACGGGAGGGGGGCCGCCTACAATGAGCAGTTCTTC. As protein: CASSSYGRGAAYNEQFF.

The chain links TRBV6-1 to TRBJ2-1, with D possibly TRBD2 on 5 matching bases. Germline values: CDR1 MNHNS, CDR2 SASEGT. V lost 3 bases to trimming and J lost 5 bases, with 11 bases between them. The CDR3 covers 14 residues. CDR3 sequence: CASSDNTRNNEQFF. In nucleotides, the CDR3 is TGTGCCAGCAGTGACAACACTAGAAACAATGAGCAGTTCTTC.

The V gene is TRBV19, the J gene TRBJ2-7; a weak D match, TRBD2 (7 bases). CDR1 LNHDA and CDR2 SQIVND come from the germline V gene (reference sequence). The CDR3 has 16 residues. The ends were cut back, 5 bases at V and 4 bases at J, with 21 bases in the middle. The CDR3 region has the DNA TGTGCCAGTAGTCCCAGGGGAGGGATCCCCTCTTACGAGCAGTACTTC. This sequence encodes CASSPRGGIPSYEQYF.

The V call is TRBV9, the J call TRBJ2-2; the D is unclear. There are 13 residues in the CDR3. Germline assignment: CDR1 SGDLS and CDR2 YYNGEE. V lost 0 bases, J lost 3 bases, and 3 bases lay in between. The CDR3 spells CASSVVDTGELFF. The CDR3 DNA follows: TGTGCCAGCAGCGTAGTCGACACCGGGGAGCTGTTTTTT.

This chain links TRBV20-1 with TRBJ2-1, with D possibly TRBD2 on 6 matching bases. V shed 8 bases and J shed 0 bases, with 14 bases lying between them. This CDR3 has 14 residues. Germline values: CDR1 DFQATT, CDR2 SNEGSKA (reference sequence). The CDR3 reads CSTTGGSSYNEQFF. In DNA form, the CDR3 reads TGCAGTACCACTGGGGGGAGCTCCTACAATGAGCAGTTCTTC.

Notes on this clonotype: At one boundary the junction diverges from the germline segment, which might be a read error. The chain uses TRBV3-1 and TRBJ1-1, with TRBD1 matching over 7 bases. The CDR3 contains 14 residues. Germline lookup yields CDR1 LGHDT and CDR2 YNNKEL (reference sequence). In nucleotides, the CDR3 is TGTGCCAGCGGCCATTTACAGGGGAGGACTGAAGCTTTCTTT. This codes for CASGHLQGRTEAFF. Filled out from reference TRBV3-1 and TRBJ1-1, the complete variable domain reads DTAVSQTPKYLVTQMGNDKSIKCEQNLGHDTMYWYKQDSKKFLKIMFSYNNKELIINETVPNRFSPKSPDKAHLNLHINSLELGDSAVYFCASGHLQGRTEAFFGQGTRLTVV.

The chain joins TRBV6-6 to TRBJ2-5; 7 bases are shared with TRBD1. The germline gives CDR1 MNHNY, CDR2 SVGAGI (reference sequence). The CDR3 consists of 14 residues. V lost 7 bases, J lost 2 bases, and 7 bases stayed unmatched. The chain's CDR3 is CASTQDRNQETQYF. The CDR3 nucleotides are TGTGCCAGCACCCAGGACAGGAATCAAGAGACCCAGTACTTC.